These 19 T cell receptor beta chains share one sample of origin, sequenced in a study of blood T cells in healthy people across ages. Next came a second PCR, run for about 7 to 12 cycles, which used a sample-barcoded 5' primer along with a J-beta primer mix. TCRdb re-analysed the 5' RACE reads in MiXCR, keeping a single row per CDR3 protein. The table lists 1.2 million to 1.5 million distinct CDR3 sequences, approximately 60% of them singletons. Material: blood. The receptors shown here come from a young man in good health.

The rearrangement joins TRBV6-2 or TRBV6-3 to TRBJ2-4; 9 bases line up with TRBD2. This CDR3 region has 18 residues. With 3 bases clipped from V and 2 bases from J, the junction kept 11 bases outside the gene matches. Per the germline V gene, CDR1 is MNHEY and CDR2 is SVGEGT. The CDR3 protein is CASSYPSGIQTSKNIQYF. The CDR3, as DNA: TGTGCCAGCAGTTATCCTAGCGGGATCCAAACATCCAAAAACATTCAGTACTTC.

As to this clonotype: A read error may account for a junction end that differs from germline. The chain uses TRBV6-6 and TRBJ2-7; 9 bases are shared with TRBD1. Germline CDR1 reads MNHNY; CDR2 reads SVGAGI (reference sequence). This CDR3 comprises 16 residues. The CDR3 DNA is TGTGCCGGCAGCCTCCCGGTGGGACAGGGAGTAGACGAGCAGTACTTC. Its protein product is CAGSLPVGQGVDEQYF.

The CDR3 coding sequence is TGCGCCAGCAGCCCGTCCCTACTAGCAGGGAAAGAGACCCAGTACTTC. Its translation: CASSPSLLAGKETQYF. The chain couples TRBV4-3 to TRBJ2-4; weak D call: TRBD2 (6 bases). Near its end, the DNA agrees better with TRBJ2-5, so the J call may be wrong. CDR1 LGHNA and CDR2 YSLEER come from the germline V gene. This CDR3 region has 16 residues.

The gene calls are TRBV5-1 and TRBJ2-3; TRBD2 agrees at 8 bases. V lost 2 bases to trimming and J lost 3 bases; unmatched junction nucleotides: 5. The CDR3 length is 15 residues. Germline loops: CDR1 SGHRS, CDR2 YFSETQ. The CDR3 is CASSFPRGRTDTQYF. In nucleotides, the CDR3 is TGCGCCAGCAGCTTTCCCCGCGGGAGGACAGATACGCAGTATTTT.

This chain uses TRBV27 with TRBJ1-2; D gene ambiguous. The germline CDR1 and CDR2 sequences are MNHEY and SMNVEV (reference sequence). The CDR3 runs 14 residues. V gave up 3 bases and J gave up 6 bases, with 14 bases separating them. The CDR3 loop reads CASSFSGGKHGYTF. The CDR3 coding sequence is TGTGCCAGCAGTTTCAGTGGCGGTAAACATGGCTACACCTTC.

The rearrangement uses TRBV4-3 and TRBJ1-5; weak D call: TRBD1 (6 bases). Between the trimmed V and J ends, which lost 1 base and 3 bases, there was a span of 10 bases. The CDR3 is 15 amino acids. Germline lookup yields CDR1 LGHNA and CDR2 YSLEER. The CDR3 DNA sequence: TGCGCCAGCAGCCAAGGGGGGGCTACCAATCAGCCCCAGCATTTT. Translated, it gives CASSQGGATNQPQHF.

V usage is TRBV4-1 and J usage is TRBJ2-7; 10 bases fit TRBD1. CDR1 and CDR2 from the germline V gene are MGHRA and YSYEKL. The CDR3 loop spans 15 amino acids. The V segment lost 3 bases and the J segment 4 bases; nucleotides outside the gene matches: 6. CDR3: CASSQISGQGYEQYF. Here the CDR3 DNA reads TGCGCCAGCAGCCAGATATCGGGACAGGGGTACGAGCAGTACTTC.

A few counts support this clonotype. The rearrangement joins TRBV20-1 to TRBJ2-7; D perhaps matches TRBD2 (6 bases). The CDR3 runs to 15 residues. V was trimmed by 0 bases and J by 3 bases, leaving 15 bases between them. Germline V CDR1 and CDR2: DFQATT, SNEGSKA (reference sequence). The CDR3 DNA reads TGCAGTGCTAGAGACCTGATGGGAGGAGACTACGAGCAGTACTTC. It yields the protein CSARDLMGGDYEQYF.

V usage is TRBV18 and J usage is TRBJ1-2; no clear D. The CDR3 is 12 amino acids. Trimming stripped 3 bases from V and 6 bases from J, with 8 bases between. Germline loops: CDR1 KGHSH, CDR2 LQKENI. CDR3 sequence (DNA): TGTGCCAGCTCACCTATTGGCGATGGCTACACCTTC. This encodes CASSPIGDGYTF.

V and J are TRBV3-1 and TRBJ2-5; D gene unclear. Germline assignment: CDR1 LGHDT and CDR2 YNNKEL (reference sequence). The V end lost 0 bases, the J end lost 4 bases, and 15 bases lay between the germline ends. The length of the CDR3 is 16 residues. This chain's CDR3 is CASSQDFEARGETQYF. In nucleotides, the CDR3 is TGTGCCAGCAGCCAAGATTTTGAGGCTAGAGGAGAGACCCAGTACTTC.

This clonotype has a handful of counts. In nucleotides, the CDR3 is TGTGCCAGCATGTTGGGATCGGGACTAGCGGACGAGCAGTACTTC. Encoded protein: CASMLGSGLADEQYF. The rearrangement joins TRBV6-5 to TRBJ2-7; 11 positions match TRBD2. This CDR3 has 15 amino acids. The germline V gene encodes CDR1 MNHEY and CDR2 SVGAGI. The V segment lost 7 bases and the J segment 5 bases; nucleotides outside the gene matches: 10.

This chain links TRBV7-9 with TRBJ1-5, with 8 bases lining up with TRBD1. The CDR3 totals 14 residues. Germline V lookup: CDR1 SEHNR, CDR2 FQNEAQ (reference sequence). With V trimmed by 4 bases and J by 7 bases, 6 bases remained unmatched. The CDR3 coding sequence is TGTGCCAGCAGCTCGGACAGGGCCCCACAGCCCCAGCATTTT. Translated, it gives CASSSDRAPQPQHF. The whole variable domain, remainder taken from reference TRBV7-9 and TRBJ1-5, is DTGVSQNPRHKITKRGQNVTFRCDPISEHNRLYWYRQTLGQGPEFLTYFQNEAQLEKSRLLSDRFSAERPKGSFSTLEIQRTEQGDSAMYLCASSSDRAPQPQHFGDGTRLSIL.

The chain joins TRBV6-5 to TRBJ1-2; D perhaps matches TRBD1 (5 bases). CDR3 size: 12 residues. Germline loops: CDR1 MNHEY, CDR2 SVGAGI. Trimming removed 8 bases at V and 8 bases at J, with 15 bases between. CDR3 bases: TGTGCCAGCTCGGAGGGGATGAGCGGCTACACCTTC. Its protein product is CASSEGMSGYTF.

The V and J genes are TRBV12-3 or TRBV12-4 and TRBJ2-2, with TRBD1 matching 9 bases. The length of the CDR3 is 16 residues. V lost 6 bases and J lost 7; bases outside the gene matches: 12. The CDR3 DNA is TGTGCCAGCAGCTTATCGGACAGGGGAACGGGCGGGGAGCTGTTTTTT. Translated, it gives CASSLSDRGTGGELFF.

The rearrangement uses TRBV3-1 and TRBJ2-5; perhaps D is TRBD1 or TRBD2 (5 bases each). This CDR3 has 16 residues. CDR1 and CDR2 from the germline V gene are LGHDT and YNNKEL (reference sequence). Between the trimmed V and J ends, which lost 1 base and 4 bases, there was a span of 16 bases. The CDR3 DNA sequence: TGTGCCAGCAGCCAAGCGCAGGGACGTGCAATAGAGACCCAGTACTTC. Its translation: CASSQAQGRAIETQYF.

Of note for this clonotype: An end of the junction does not agree with germline; a read error may underlie this. This sequence joins TRBV6-1 and TRBJ2-3, with D perhaps TRBD2 (5 bases). CDR3 length: 10 residues. The germline CDR1 and CDR2 sequences are MNHNS and SASEGT. This CDR3 reads CALSRETQYF. CDR3 in DNA: TGCGCCCTCTCTAGGGAGACGCAGTATTTT.

This clonotype appeared once. The CDR3 here is CASSETRSNTEAFF. The CDR3 bases are TGTGCCAGCAGTGAAACTCGGTCGAACACTGAAGCTTTCTTT. The chain couples TRBV6-1 to TRBJ1-1; unclear D gene. CDR3 length: 14 amino acids. Looked up from germline, CDR1 is MNHNS and CDR2 is SASEGT. V dropped 2 bases and J dropped 1 base, with 8 bases sitting between them.

The CDR3 DNA follows: TGTGCCAGCAGTTTAATCTTTCGGGGGGGGCCTTACAATGAGCAGTTCTTC. Protein sequence: CASSLIFRGGPYNEQFF. J is TRBJ2-1 and V is TRBV28; TRBD2 aligns across 8 bases. The length of the CDR3 is 17 residues. The germline gives CDR1 MDHEN, CDR2 SYDVKM. The V and J ends lost 2 bases and 4 bases, in that order; junction bases with no gene match: 10.

In its sample, this clonotype was seen a few times. V and J are TRBV7-9 and TRBJ1-2; TRBD1 might be the D (6 bases). The CDR3 loop spans 15 amino acids. The germline V gene has CDR1 SEHNR and CDR2 FQNEAQ (reference sequence). V was shortened by 7 bases and J by 6 bases, with 21 bases between the two germline ends. CDR3 sequence reads: CASTISGMGGHGYTF. The CDR3 DNA reads as TGTGCCAGCACCATATCGGGGATGGGGGGCCATGGCTACACCTTC.